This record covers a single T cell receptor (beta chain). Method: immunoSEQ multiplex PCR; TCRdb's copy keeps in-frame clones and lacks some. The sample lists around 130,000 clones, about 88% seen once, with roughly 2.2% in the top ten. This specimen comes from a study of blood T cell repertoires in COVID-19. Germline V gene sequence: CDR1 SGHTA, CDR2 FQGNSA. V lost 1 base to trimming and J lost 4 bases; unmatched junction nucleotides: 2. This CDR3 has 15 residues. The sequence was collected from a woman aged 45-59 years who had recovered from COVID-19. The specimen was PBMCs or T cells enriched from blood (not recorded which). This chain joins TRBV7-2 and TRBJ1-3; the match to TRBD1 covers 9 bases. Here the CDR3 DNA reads TGTGCCAGCAGCTTAGTCGGGACAGGGGGAAACACCATATATTTT. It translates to CASSLVGTGGNTIYF. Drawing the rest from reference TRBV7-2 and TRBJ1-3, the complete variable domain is GAGVSQSPSNKVTEKGKDVELRCDPISGHTALYWYRQSLGQGLEFLIYFQGNSAPDKSGLPSDRFSAERTGGSVSTLTIQRTQQEDSAVYLCASSLVGTGGNTIYFGEGSWLTVV.